The 29 T cell receptor beta chains given below trace back to one sample, sequenced in a study of blood T cell repertoires in COVID-19. Repertoires were generated with immunoSEQ multiplex PCR, while TCRdb's copy carries only in-frame clones and drops some. The repertoire holds 150,000 to 250,000 clones, with around 94% as singletons. The sequenced material came from peripheral blood. All receptors derive from a man aged 25-45 years with COVID-19, enrolled during active disease.

This chain uses TRBV5-5 with TRBJ1-2; D is uncertain. This CDR3 has 13 amino acids. CDR1 and CDR2 (germline): SGHKS, YYEKEE (reference sequence). Between the trimmed V and J ends, which lost 0 bases and 7 bases, there was a span of 10 bases. The CDR3 nucleotides read TGTGCCAGCAGCTTGGCCCCGGGTGGTGGCTACACCTTC. Its protein product is CASSLAPGGGYTF.

V usage is TRBV4-1 and J usage is TRBJ2-7; maybe TRBD2 (5 bases). The CDR3 runs 14 residues. V was clipped by 0 bases and J by 5 bases, with 11 bases between them. CDR1 is MGHRA and CDR2 is YSYEKL in the germline V gene. In nucleotides, the CDR3 is TGCGCCAGCAGCCAAGATAACCGGGGAGACGAGCAGTACTTC. This codes for CASSQDNRGDEQYF.

In its sample, this clone was seen once. The chain is built from TRBV19 and TRBJ1-2, with D tentatively TRBD1 (5 bases). Trimming left V 0 bases short and J 7 bases short, with 18 bases between. The germline V gene encodes CDR1 LNHDA and CDR2 SQIVND (reference sequence). There are 16 residues in the CDR3. CDR3 sequence reads: CASSIDSGASRGGYTF. The CDR3 bases are TGTGCCAGTAGTATAGACTCTGGGGCCTCTCGTGGTGGCTACACCTTC. Full variable domain (rest looked up from reference TRBV19 and TRBJ1-2): DGGITQSPKYLFRKEGQNVTLSCEQNLNHDAMYWYRQDPGQGLRLIYYSQIVNDFQKGDIAEGYSVSREKKESFPLTVTSAQKNPTAFYLCASSIDSGASRGGYTFGSGTRLTVV.

V usage is TRBV29-1 and J usage is TRBJ1-1; D remains unclear. Germline V gene sequence: CDR1 SQVTM, CDR2 ANQGSEA. This CDR3 contains 11 residues. Trimming left V 8 bases short and J 0 bases short, with 7 bases between. This chain's CDR3 is CSSRVNTEAFF. CDR3 DNA: TGCAGCTCTCGAGTGAACACTGAAGCTTTCTTT. The variable domain in full, completed from reference TRBV29-1 and TRBJ1-1, reads SAVISQKPSRDICQRGTSLTIQCQVDSQVTMMFWYRQQPGQSLTLIATANQGSEATYESGFVIDKFPISRPNLTFSTLTVSNMSPEDSSIYLCSSRVNTEAFFGQGTRLTVV.

The chain has TRBV4-1 and TRBJ2-7, with 9 bases fitting TRBD2. Germline CDR1 is MGHRA and CDR2 is YSYEKL. The CDR3 is made up of 16 amino acids. The V segment lost 4 bases and the J segment 1 base; nucleotides outside the gene matches: 8. The CDR3 protein is CASSLIAGALSYEQYF. CDR3 coding DNA: TGCGCCAGCAGCCTAATAGCGGGGGCTCTGTCCTACGAGCAGTACTTC.

CDR3 bases: TGTGCCAGCAGTTTATCGATACCCCGGGGGACCAATGAGCAGTTCTTC. Translating gives CASSLSIPRGTNEQFF. The V call is TRBV27, the J call TRBJ2-1; weak D call: TRBD2 (6 bases). This CDR3 region has 16 residues. Trimming shortened V by 0 bases and J by 6 bases, and 15 bases separated the two germline ends. The germline CDR1 and CDR2 sequences are MNHEY and SMNVEV (reference sequence).

This clone was observed once. This rearrangement joins TRBV2 to TRBJ1-5; D unclear. Germline CDR1 is SNHLY and CDR2 is FYNNEI. V shed 0 bases and J shed 3 bases, with 12 bases lying between them. The CDR3 contains 16 residues. CDR3 DNA sequence: TGTGCCAGCAGTGAAGCCAGACTAGCGGCCAATCAGCCCCAGCATTTT. Its protein product is CASSEARLAANQPQHF.

The V gene is TRBV5-6, the J gene TRBJ2-5, with 9 bases aligning to TRBD1. The CDR3 extends over 17 amino acids. Germline assignment: CDR1 SGHDT and CDR2 YYEEEE. The V and J ends lost 5 bases and 5 bases, in that order; junction bases with no gene match: 16. CDR3 DNA: TGTGCCAGCAGGTTCGGTCCGGGACAGGGTTCGGACGAGACCCAGTACTTC. Translated, it gives CASRFGPGQGSDETQYF.

The chain couples TRBV19 to TRBJ1-5, with TRBD1 matching over 7 bases. The CDR3 covers 16 residues. The junction had 11 bases not matched to a gene; V was cut back by 5 bases and J by 4 bases. Germline V gives CDR1 LNHDA, CDR2 SQIVND (reference sequence). The CDR3 sequence is CASSARDRTKNQPQHF. CDR3 bases: TGTGCCAGTAGTGCGAGGGACAGAACCAAGAATCAGCCCCAGCATTTT.

The V call is TRBV14, the J call TRBJ2-7, with TRBD2 as a possible D gene (7 bases). The CDR3 is made up of 16 amino acids. The germline V gene has CDR1 SGHDN and CDR2 FVKESK. V was cut by 2 bases and J by 0 bases, with 14 bases left in between. DNA for the CDR3: TGTGCCAGCAGCCAAAGGGGGGGGCTTAGCTCCTACGAGCAGTACTTC. This encodes CASSQRGGLSSYEQYF.

This chain links TRBV5-4 with TRBJ2-7; TRBD2 matches 9 bases. In germline, CDR1 is SGHNT, CDR2 YYREEE (reference sequence). V lost 1 base and J lost 1; bases outside the gene matches: 3. The CDR3 runs to 15 residues. The CDR3 region is CASSLLAGTSYEQYF. The CDR3 DNA reads as TGTGCCAGCAGCTTGCTAGCGGGAACGTCCTACGAGCAGTACTTC.

This chain links TRBV4-1 with TRBJ1-2; 10 bases match TRBD1. CDR1 MGHRA and CDR2 YSYEKL come from the germline V gene. Trimming took 4 bases from V and 8 from J; bases not matched to a gene: 4. The CDR3 extends over 13 amino acids. CDR3 loop: CASSLTGGEGYTF. CDR3 DNA sequence: TGCGCCAGCAGCCTGACAGGGGGCGAGGGCTACACCTTC.

This chain links TRBV21-1 with TRBJ2-1; the table's D call, TRBD2, has no DNA check behind it. TRBV21-1 is listed as a pseudogene. This CDR3 region has 16 residues. The CDR3: CASSDPKRGVTCEQFF. The CDR3 DNA reads as TGTGCCAGCAGCGACCCCAAGCGGGGGGTTACGTGTGAGCAGTTCTTC.

The chain couples TRBV9 to TRBJ1-6, with 7 nucleotides matching TRBD1. Germline values: CDR1 SGDLS, CDR2 YYNGEE. The CDR3 consists of 17 residues. V lost 4 bases, J lost 8 bases, and 15 bases stayed unmatched. CDR3 protein: CASSITSPGQSHSPLHF. In DNA form, the CDR3 reads TGTGCCAGCAGCATCACCTCCCCGGGACAGAGTCATTCACCCCTCCACTTT.

The V gene is TRBV10-3, the J gene TRBJ1-2; weak D call: TRBD1 (6 bases). V lost 5 bases, J lost 0 bases, and 13 bases lay in between. There are 15 residues in the CDR3. Germline V gives CDR1 ENHRY, CDR2 SYGVKD. The CDR3 loop is CAISPGDPANYGYTF. CDR3 bases: TGTGCCATCAGTCCAGGGGATCCGGCTAACTATGGCTACACCTTC.

J is TRBJ1-5 and V is TRBV18, with 8 bases aligning to TRBD1. The CDR3 contains 16 residues. Trimming took 2 bases from V and 2 from J; bases not matched to a gene: 5. Germline V gene lookup returns CDR1 KGHSH and CDR2 LQKENI. CDR3 in amino acids: CASSPFADRGNQPQHF. The CDR3 bases are TGTGCCAGCTCACCATTTGCGGACAGGGGCAATCAGCCCCAGCATTTT.

This chain joins TRBV19 and TRBJ2-7; 9 bases fit TRBD1. The CDR3 has 15 amino acids. Trimming cost V 3 bases and J 2 bases; bases outside gene matches: 5. The V gene's germline CDR1 is LNHDA and CDR2 SQIVND (reference sequence). The CDR3 DNA reads TGTGCCAGTAGTATGGCCGGGACAGGGCCCTACGAGCAGTACTTC. Translated: CASSMAGTGPYEQYF.

V usage is TRBV9 and J usage is TRBJ1-2; 10 bases match TRBD1. The length of the CDR3 is 15 residues. The junction had 7 bases not matched to a gene; V was cut back by 4 bases and J by 4 bases. The germline V gene has CDR1 SGDLS and CDR2 YYNGEE. The CDR3 sequence: CASSSTGGASYGYTF. The CDR3 coding sequence is TGTGCCAGCAGCTCGACAGGGGGCGCAAGCTATGGCTACACCTTC. The full variable domain, completed using reference TRBV9 and TRBJ1-2, is DSGVTQTPKHLITATGQRVTLRCSPRSGDLSVYWYQQSLDQGLQFLIQYYNGEERAKGNILERFSAQQFPDLHSELNLSSLELGDSALYFCASSSTGGASYGYTFGSGTRLTVV.

The chain links TRBV10-3 to TRBJ2-3, with D possibly TRBD1 on 6 matching bases. V was shortened by 4 bases and J by 6 bases, with 20 bases between the two germline ends. The germline gives CDR1 ENHRY, CDR2 SYGVKD. There are 16 residues in the CDR3. CDR3: CAISADFGQGPDTQYF. In DNA form, the CDR3 reads TGTGCCATCAGTGCCGATTTCGGGCAGGGGCCCGATACGCAGTATTTT.

The chain joins TRBV12-5 to TRBJ2-1; 12 bases align to TRBD2. The germline V gene has CDR1 LGHNT and CDR2 FRNRAP. This CDR3 has 15 amino acids. Trimming cost V 7 bases and J 9 bases; bases outside gene matches: 10. CDR3 in amino acids: CASADLAGGYVEQFF. CDR3 nucleotides: TGTGCTAGTGCCGACCTAGCGGGGGGGTACGTTGAGCAGTTCTTC.

The V and J genes are TRBV2 and TRBJ1-5; no clear D gene. The V and J ends lost 3 bases and 1 base respectively, with 10 bases between them. The CDR3 consists of 15 residues. Germline V gives CDR1 SNHLY, CDR2 FYNNEI. The DNA for the CDR3 is TGTGCCAGCAGTGAGGGAGGGTACAGCAATCAGCCCCAGCATTTT. Translated, it gives CASSEGGYSNQPQHF.

The chain is built from TRBV7-9 and TRBJ2-3; TRBD2 matches at 7 bases. There are 15 residues in the CDR3. Looked up from germline, CDR1 is SEHNR and CDR2 is FQNEAQ (reference sequence). With 4 bases clipped from V and 2 bases from J, the junction kept 6 bases outside the gene matches. CDR3 sequence (DNA): TGTGCCAGCAGCTATCAGACTAGCCTCACAGATACGCAGTATTTT. It yields the protein CASSYQTSLTDTQYF.

This sequence joins TRBV6-1 and TRBJ1-3; D is undetermined. The germline CDR1 and CDR2 sequences are MNHNS and SASEGT. V lost 3 bases and J 0 bases, leaving 6 bases between the germline ends. This CDR3 is 14 amino acids long. Here the CDR3 reads CASSDRYSGNTIYF. CDR3 sequence (DNA): TGTGCCAGCAGTGATCGGTACTCTGGAAACACCATATATTTT.

The chain's CDR3 is CASSPLEGTGNGYTF. CDR3 bases: TGTGCCAGCAGTCCCCTTGAGGGGACAGGGAACGGCTACACCTTC. The V gene is TRBV27, the J gene TRBJ1-2; 9 nucleotides align to TRBD1. This CDR3 contains 15 residues. Germline CDR1 MNHEY, CDR2 SMNVEV (reference sequence). Losses at the gene ends were 5 bases for V and 8 bases for J; bases not matched to a gene: 12.

The J gene is TRBJ1-2, the V gene TRBV3-1 (or the pseudogene TRBV3-2); the match to TRBD1 covers 7 bases. This CDR3 spans 15 amino acids. The germline V gene has CDR1 LGHDT and CDR2 YNNKEL (reference sequence). The ends lost 4 bases at V and 3 bases at J; junction bases unmatched: 8. The CDR3 nucleotides read TGTGCCAGCAGCCCCAATCGACAGGGATACTATGGCTACACCTTC. It codes for CASSPNRQGYYGYTF.

This chain uses TRBV19 with TRBJ2-5; TRBD2 matches at 11 bases. CDR1 and CDR2 from the germline V gene are LNHDA and SQIVND (reference sequence). V gave up 3 bases and J gave up 2 bases; unmatched junction bases: 2. CDR3 length: 15 amino acids. CDR3 sequence (DNA): TGTGCCAGTAGTATGGGACTAGCGGTACAAGAGACCCAGTACTTC. Its protein product is CASSMGLAVQETQYF.

The V call is TRBV11-3, the J call TRBJ2-3; 10 bases line up with TRBD2. Germline CDR1 reads SGHNT; CDR2 reads YENEEA. Trimming at V came to 5 bases and at J to 0 bases, leaving 8 bases not matched to a gene. This CDR3 is built from 17 residues. The CDR3 DNA follows: TGTGCCAGCAGCCGCGGGCTAGCGGGAGCCAGCACAGATACGCAGTATTTT. This codes for CASSRGLAGASTDTQYF.

The chain joins TRBV5-1 to TRBJ1-2, with 11 nucleotides matching TRBD1. Trimming at V came to 4 bases and at J to 3 bases, leaving 2 bases not matched to a gene. This CDR3 contains 14 residues. The germline CDR1 and CDR2 sequences are SGHRS and YFSETQ. In DNA, the CDR3 is TGCGCCAGCAGCGGGGACAGGGGGGACTATGGCTACACCTTC. Translating it yields CASSGDRGDYGYTF.

The rearrangement links TRBV20-1 to TRBJ2-1; 11 bases line up with TRBD1. The junction had 10 bases not matched to a gene; V was cut back by 3 bases and J by 9 bases. Germline V lookup: CDR1 DFQATT, CDR2 SNEGSKA (reference sequence). The CDR3 contains 15 residues. The CDR3 loop is CSASQGDRGLSEQFF. The DNA for the CDR3 is TGCAGTGCTAGTCAGGGGGACAGGGGGTTGAGTGAGCAGTTCTTC.